The 3 T cell receptor beta chains presented below share a single source sample, sequenced in a study of blood T cell repertoires in COVID-19. Clones were read by immunoSEQ multiplex PCR, and TCRdb kept only the in-frame ones, dropping some. The table shows tens of thousands of clones, with 90% to 95% occurring only once. Sequenced: peripheral blood. Receptors were obtained from a man between 65 and 85 years old with active COVID-19.

This CDR3 is CASVAASTDTQYF. The DNA of the CDR3 is TGTGCCAGCGTAGCGGCTAGCACAGATACGCAGTATTTT. The chain couples TRBV2 to TRBJ2-3; D might be TRBD2 (6 bases). Trimming left V 8 bases short and J 0 bases short, with 9 bases between. This CDR3 is 13 amino acids long. Germline V gives CDR1 SNHLY, CDR2 FYNNEI. Filled out from reference TRBV2 and TRBJ2-3, the complete variable domain reads EPEVTQTPSHQVTQMGQEVILRCVPISNHLYFYWYRQILGQKVEFLVSFYNNEISEKSEIFDDQFSVERPDGSNFTLKIRSTKLEDSAMYFCASVAASTDTQYFGPGTRLTVL.

The rearrangement links TRBV6-2 or TRBV6-3 to TRBJ1-5; D may be TRBD1 (6 bases). This CDR3 has 18 residues. V gave up 4 bases and J gave up 0 bases, with 19 bases separating them. Germline V gives CDR1 MNHEY, CDR2 SVGEGT. CDR3 in amino acids: CASSFTGQQIYSNQPQHF. The CDR3, as DNA: TGTGCCAGCAGTTTCACGGGACAACAGATTTATAGCAATCAGCCCCAGCATTTT.

The rearrangement uses TRBV5-1 and TRBJ2-7; TRBD2 aligns across 14 bases. The CDR3 has 15 amino acids. Germline values: CDR1 SGHRS, CDR2 YFSETQ. V lost 4 bases and J lost 4; bases outside the gene matches: 4. CDR3 nucleotides: TGCGCCAGCAGCCCCGGGACTAGCGGGAGATACGAGCAGTACTTC. It codes for CASSPGTSGRYEQYF.